Following are 31 T cell receptor beta chains from one sample sequenced in a study of technical replicates of blood from a few donors. Assay: immunoSEQ multiplex PCR; the TCRdb copy retains only in-frame clones and omits some. Among tens of thousands of clones listed, 91% were seen once. The sequenced sample was PBMCs. The source of these receptors is a human donor in good health. Some clones in this sample may be carry-over from other donors' samples.

The rearrangement links TRBV28 to TRBJ1-5, with 9 bases lining up with TRBD1. The length of the CDR3 is 14 residues. Per germline, CDR1 MDHEN and CDR2 SYDVKM. The V and J ends lost 7 bases and 6 bases, in that order; junction bases with no gene match: 7. The DNA of the CDR3 is TGTGCCAGCACTGGACAGGGGATGGGTCAGCCCCAGCATTTT. Translating gives CASTGQGMGQPQHF.

This chain uses TRBV4-1 with TRBJ1-2; TRBD1 might be the D (6 bases). The germline V gene has CDR1 MGHRA and CDR2 YSYEKL. This CDR3 is built from 14 residues. Trimming pared 3 bases from V and 1 base from J, leaving 9 bases between. CDR3 in amino acids: CASSHNRVNYGYTF. Here the CDR3 DNA reads TGCGCCAGCAGCCACAACAGGGTTAACTATGGCTACACCTTC.

This chain joins TRBV19 and TRBJ1-1; 7 bases are a match to TRBD1. V dropped 2 bases and J dropped 7; count of bases not matched to a gene: 7. CDR1 is LNHDA and CDR2 is SQIVND in the germline V gene (reference sequence). The CDR3 is 14 residues long. CDR3 sequence reads: CASSIKGTVYEAFF. In DNA form, the CDR3 reads TGTGCCAGTAGTATAAAGGGGACAGTATATGAAGCTTTCTTT.

The genes are TRBV7-8 and TRBJ1-2; no clear D gene. CDR1 SGHVS and CDR2 FQNEAQ come from the germline V gene. Trimming took 8 bases from V and 2 from J, leaving 9 bases between them. The length of the CDR3 is 12 residues. The CDR3 spells CASGSTNYGYTF. The CDR3 DNA reads TGTGCCAGCGGGAGTACCAACTATGGCTACACCTTC. The full variable domain, rest sourced from reference TRBV7-8 and TRBJ1-2, is GAGVSQSPRYKVAKRGQDVALRCDPISGHVSLFWYQQALGQGPEFLTYFQNEAQLDKSGLPSDRFFAERPEGSVSTLKIQRTQQEDSAVYLCASGSTNYGYTFGSGTRLTVV.

The genes are TRBV6-1 and TRBJ1-2; tentative D call: TRBD1 (6 bases). The length of the CDR3 is 15 residues. Germline lookup yields CDR1 MNHNS and CDR2 SASEGT. Between the trimmed V and J ends, which lost 2 bases and 4 bases, there was a span of 14 bases. The CDR3 DNA is TGTGCCAGCAGTGAAACCCCAGGGGTTGGCTATGGCTACACCTTC. It encodes CASSETPGVGYGYTF.

This chain connects TRBV6-1 to TRBJ2-7, with 9 nucleotides matching TRBD2. Germline assignment: CDR1 MNHNS and CDR2 SASEGT. The CDR3 is made up of 15 amino acids. V lost 3 bases, J lost 2 bases, and 5 bases stayed unmatched. For the CDR3, the DNA is TGTGCCAGCAGTGAGCGACTAGCGGCACCCTACGAGCAGTACTTC. Amino acids: CASSERLAAPYEQYF.

A few counts support this clone. The chain links TRBV4-2 to TRBJ2-5, with 12 bases matching TRBD2. Germline CDR1 reads LGHNA; CDR2 reads YNFKEQ. J was trimmed by 5 bases and V by 1 base; bases with no gene match: 8. The CDR3 length is 17 residues. CDR3 in DNA: TGTGCCAGCAGCCAAGGTTCTAGCGGGGGGGCGGAGGAGACCCAGTACTTC. Its protein product is CASSQGSSGGAEETQYF.

This clone turned up a few times. The rearrangement links TRBV30 to TRBJ2-3; 8 nucleotides line up with TRBD2. The length of the CDR3 is 14 residues. CDR1 is GTSNPN and CDR2 is SVGIG in the germline V gene (reference sequence). The V and J ends lost 3 bases and 4 bases, in that order; junction bases with no gene match: 6. The chain's CDR3 is CAWSPAGVPDTQYF. As DNA, the CDR3 is TGTGCCTGGAGCCCAGCGGGAGTCCCAGATACGCAGTATTTT.

The V call is TRBV19, the J call TRBJ2-5; 9 nucleotides agree with TRBD2. CDR1 LNHDA and CDR2 SQIVND come from the germline V gene (reference sequence). Losses at the gene ends were 3 bases for V and 4 bases for J; bases not matched to a gene: 3. The CDR3 has 14 amino acids. The CDR3 loop reads CASSIVAGAETQYF. DNA for the CDR3: TGTGCCAGTAGTATTGTAGCGGGAGCAGAGACCCAGTACTTC.

CDR3 sequence reads: CASRYLSNRNIQYF. Written as DNA, the CDR3 is TGTGCCAGCAGATATTTGTCCAATCGGAACATTCAGTACTTC. The chain carries TRBV7-2 and TRBJ2-4; D is ambiguous. Between the trimmed V and J ends, which lost 6 bases and 7 bases, there was a span of 16 bases. In germline, CDR1 is SGHTA, CDR2 FQGNSA. This CDR3 has 14 residues.

V usage is TRBV5-8 and J usage is TRBJ2-5, with 7 bases that match TRBD1. The germline gives CDR1 SGHTS, CDR2 YDEGEE. The V gene end was trimmed by 7 bases and the J gene end by 5 bases; junction bases not matched to a gene: 5. The length of the CDR3 is 12 residues. The CDR3 nucleotides are TGTGCCAGCCGACAGGGCGAGGAGACCCAGTACTTC. Translation gives CASRQGEETQYF.

The genes are TRBV30 and TRBJ2-5; possibly TRBD1 for D (6 bases). Deletions cut 0 bases from V and 0 bases from J, with 14 bases between. The CDR3 has 16 residues. Germline CDR1 is GTSNPN and CDR2 is SVGIG (reference sequence). CDR3 sequence reads: CAWSVRGFRYQETQYF. The DNA of the CDR3 is TGTGCCTGGAGTGTAAGGGGGTTTCGGTACCAAGAGACCCAGTACTTC.

The chain uses TRBV6-1 and TRBJ2-1; 8 nucleotides align to TRBD2. The CDR3 runs 15 residues. V shed 3 bases and J 10 bases; nucleotides not matched to a gene: 11. Germline values: CDR1 MNHNS, CDR2 SASEGT. CDR3 in amino acids: CASSEGLAGGGEQFF. Here the CDR3 DNA reads TGTGCCAGCAGTGAGGGGCTAGCGGGTGGCGGGGAGCAGTTCTTC.

V is TRBV15 and J is TRBJ2-5; TRBD2 matches at 7 bases. Germline assignment: CDR1 LNHNV and CDR2 YYDKDF (reference sequence). V trimming: 4 bases; J trimming: 4 bases; junction bases outside the gene matches: 3. This CDR3 region has 13 residues. CDR3 sequence: CATSIGLGETQYF. The CDR3 bases are TGTGCCACCAGCATAGGACTAGGAGAGACCCAGTACTTC. The whole variable domain, remainder taken from reference TRBV15 and TRBJ2-5, is DAMVIQNPRYQVTQFGKPVTLSCSQTLNHNVMYWYQQKSSQAPKLLFHYYDKDFNNEADTPDNFQSRRPNTSFCFLDIRSPGLGDTAMYLCATSIGLGETQYFGPGTRLLVL.

The chain couples TRBV19 to TRBJ2-5; D remains ambiguous. In germline, CDR1 is LNHDA, CDR2 SQIVND (reference sequence). The length of the CDR3 is 13 residues. Trimming removed 3 bases from V and 5 bases from J, with 10 bases in between. CDR3 sequence reads: CASSIIGSETQYF. In DNA form, the CDR3 reads TGTGCCAGTAGTATCATAGGTAGCGAGACCCAGTACTTC.

The gene calls are TRBV5-1 and TRBJ2-7; 11 bases line up with TRBD2. The CDR3 runs to 15 residues. Germline V gene sequence: CDR1 SGHRS, CDR2 YFSETQ. With 9 bases clipped from V and 3 bases from J, the junction kept 11 bases outside the gene matches. CDR3: CANHPGLAVHYEQYF. The CDR3 region has the DNA TGCGCCAACCATCCGGGACTAGCGGTGCACTACGAGCAGTACTTC.

The V call is TRBV2, the J call TRBJ1-4, with TRBD1 matching over 7 bases. V was pared by 5 bases and J by 7 bases, with 10 bases of the junction left unmatched. The CDR3 is 15 residues long. Germline CDR1 SNHLY, CDR2 FYNNEI. Here the CDR3 DNA reads TGTGCCAGCAGTTGGGACAGCCCCATGGGTGAAAAACTGTTTTTT. This translates into CASSWDSPMGEKLFF.

The V and J genes are TRBV4-2 and TRBJ2-1; D is unresolved. CDR1 and CDR2 (germline): LGHNA, YNFKEQ. CDR3 size: 14 residues. The ends were cut back, 1 base at V and 3 bases at J, with 7 bases in the middle. CDR3: CASSQVLNYNEQFF. CDR3 sequence (DNA): TGTGCCAGCAGCCAAGTGCTAAACTACAATGAGCAGTTCTTC.

The chain joins TRBV4-2 to TRBJ2-3, with 7 bases identical to TRBD1. This CDR3 has 18 amino acids. Germline V gene data show CDR1 as LGHNA and CDR2 as YNFKEQ. Unmatched junction bases numbered 13, after V lost 4 bases and J lost 0 bases. The CDR3: CASSPALGTVYSTDTQYF. The CDR3 DNA is TGTGCCAGCAGCCCCGCCTTAGGGACAGTGTATAGCACAGATACGCAGTATTTT.

The rearrangement joins TRBV29-1 to TRBJ1-2; D ambiguous. The CDR3 runs to 17 residues. Trimming removed 0 bases from V and 0 bases from J, with 17 bases in between. Per germline, CDR1 SQVTM and CDR2 ANQGSEA. CDR3 amino acids: CSVEEEGGVATNYGYTF. CDR3 in DNA: TGCAGCGTTGAAGAAGAAGGCGGAGTGGCTACTAACTATGGCTACACCTTC.

This chain links TRBV11-2 with TRBJ2-3; 13 bases match TRBD2. Unmatched junction bases numbered 7, after V lost 1 base and J lost 3 bases. This CDR3 is built from 18 residues. From germline, CDR1 is SGHAT and CDR2 FQNNGV. CDR3 in DNA: TGTGCCAGCAGCTTAGTGTCCTGGACTAGCGGGGGAACAGATACGCAGTATTTT. Protein sequence: CASSLVSWTSGGTDTQYF.

A single count supports this clone. The J gene is TRBJ1-2, the V gene TRBV20-1; a possible D gene is TRBD1 (5 bases). There are 11 residues in the CDR3. Germline V gives CDR1 DFQATT, CDR2 SNEGSKA (reference sequence). Deletions cut 5 bases from V and 4 bases from J, with 8 bases between. CDR3 protein: CSAPGIYGYTF. The CDR3 DNA sequence: TGCAGTGCTCCAGGGATCTATGGCTACACCTTC.

The chain has TRBV7-2 and TRBJ1-2, with D unclear. Trimming cost V 2 bases and J 5 bases, with 12 bases left between them. The CDR3 spans 14 residues. Germline V lookup: CDR1 SGHTA, CDR2 FQGNSA. Here the CDR3 DNA reads TGTGCCAGCAGCTTATCTGTCGGGTCTTATGGCTACACCTTC. It encodes CASSLSVGSYGYTF.

CDR3 loop: CASGLVNRVGNEQFF. The CDR3 DNA is TGTGCTAGTGGTTTAGTCAACAGGGTGGGGAATGAGCAGTTCTTC. This sequence joins TRBV12-5 and TRBJ2-1, with D possibly being TRBD1 (6 bases). The CDR3 loop spans 15 amino acids. Trimming removed 3 bases at V and 7 bases at J, with 16 bases between. CDR1 LGHNT and CDR2 FRNRAP come from the germline V gene.

The chain recombines TRBV29-1 with TRBJ1-1; no firm D call. V lost 6 bases and J lost 1, with 12 bases in between. CDR3 length equals 13 residues. Germline values: CDR1 SQVTM, CDR2 ANQGSEA. CDR3 loop: CSVNLHSNTEAFF. The CDR3 DNA reads TGCAGCGTCAACCTGCACTCGAACACTGAAGCTTTCTTT.

The chain uses TRBV10-3 and TRBJ2-7, with D tentatively TRBD2 (5 bases). CDR3 size: 14 residues. Deletions cut 4 bases from V and 0 bases from J, with 10 bases between. Germline V lookup: CDR1 ENHRY, CDR2 SYGVKD. Here the CDR3 DNA reads TGTGCCATCAGTGGGTGGGAGTCCTCCTACGAGCAGTACTTC. Amino acids: CAISGWESSYEQYF.

V and J are TRBV5-4 and TRBJ2-3; D is possibly TRBD2 (6 bases). Trimming cost V 6 bases and J 2 bases, with 10 bases left between them. Germline V gene lookup returns CDR1 SGHNT and CDR2 YYREEE (reference sequence). This CDR3 is built from 13 residues. In DNA, the CDR3 is TGTGCCAGCAACCGGCGGGACACAGATACGCAGTATTTT. This encodes CASNRRDTDTQYF.

This chain joins TRBV7-2 and TRBJ2-5, with 7 bases lining up with TRBD2. The CDR3 runs to 13 residues. CDR1 and CDR2 from the germline V gene are SGHTA and FQGNSA. With V trimmed by 4 bases and J by 2 bases, 1 base remained unmatched. The CDR3 loop reads CASSYSGQETQYF. CDR3 DNA sequence: TGTGCCAGCAGCTATAGCGGGCAAGAGACCCAGTACTTC.

V and J are TRBV19 and TRBJ1-2; 8 bases match TRBD1. CDR1 is LNHDA and CDR2 is SQIVND in the germline V gene (reference sequence). The CDR3 covers 13 residues. Trimming cost V 8 bases and J 10 bases; bases outside gene matches: 12. This CDR3 reads CASEGQGGMVYTF. The CDR3 DNA follows: TGTGCCAGTGAAGGACAGGGAGGGATGGTCTACACCTTC.

V gene TRBV6-1 combines with J gene TRBJ2-7, with 10 bases aligning to TRBD2. The CDR3 contains 15 residues. The V gene's germline CDR1 is MNHNS and CDR2 SASEGT. V was clipped by 2 bases and J by 1 base; unmatched bases: 2. DNA for the CDR3: TGTGCCAGCAGTGAATTACTAGCGGGATCCTACGAGCAGTACTTC. Protein: CASSELLAGSYEQYF.

The chain uses TRBV4-3 and TRBJ2-1; D is possibly TRBD2 (6 bases). The CDR3 length is 16 residues. The V end was cut by 1 base, the J end by 0 bases, with 10 bases between. Germline V CDR1 and CDR2: LGHNA, YSLEER. Written as DNA, the CDR3 is TGCGCCAGCAGCCAAGCTAGCGAAAGCTCCTACAATGAGCAGTTCTTC. It is translated as CASSQASESSYNEQFF.